Listed below are T cell receptor beta chains from one sample, sequenced in a study of shared clonotypes between healthy human individuals. TCRdb's copy holds only in-frame clones and misses some; the assay was immunoSEQ multiplex PCR. This sample has over 150,000 clones, with 60% to 75% found just once. Specimen: memory CD4+ T cells sorted from blood. The receptors come from a man under 40 in good health. Both conserved end residues are part of each CDR3. D genes are given only for firm matches. Part of the rows lack a size; the others show once, few, many or a class for expanded clones.

j_call: TRBJ2-1
d_call: TRBD2
v_call: TRBV11-2
cdr3_length: 15
clone_size: NA
cdr3_nt: TGTGCCAGCAGCTTAGATGGGCGGACTAGACGGGGGCAGTTCTTC
cdr3_aa: CASSLDGRTRRGQFF

j_call: TRBJ1-2
d_call: NA
v_call: TRBV13
cdr3_length: 13
clone_size: many
cdr3_nt: TGTGCCAGCAGCTTAGTGGGGGTTAACGGCTACACCTTC
cdr3_aa: CASSLVGVNGYTF

j_call: TRBJ2-5
d_call: NA
v_call: TRBV2
cdr3_length: 13
clone_size: NA
cdr3_nt: TGTGCCAGCAGTAGACTAGAACAAGAGACCCAGTACTTC
cdr3_aa: CASSRLEQETQYF

j_call: TRBJ2-1
d_call: NA
v_call: TRBV20-1
cdr3_length: 11
clone_size: NA
cdr3_nt: TGCAGTGCAACGACAGACAATGAGCAGTTCTTC
cdr3_aa: CSATTDNEQFF

j_call: TRBJ2-3
d_call: TRBD2
v_call: TRBV6-6
cdr3_length: 15
clone_size: once
cdr3_nt: TGTGCCAGCGTTTCACTAGCGGGAGGTACCGATACGCAGTATTTT
cdr3_aa: CASVSLAGGTDTQYF

j_call: TRBJ1-2
d_call: NA
v_call: TRBV7-8
cdr3_length: 13
clone_size: NA
cdr3_nt: TGTGCCAGCAGCGGGAGGTCGGGGTATGGCTACACCTTC
cdr3_aa: CASSGRSGYGYTF

j_call: TRBJ2-3
d_call: TRBD2
v_call: TRBV7-2
cdr3_length: 16
clone_size: NA
cdr3_nt: TGTGCCAGCAGCTCCAGGACTAGCGGGAGCGGGGATACGCAGTATTTT
cdr3_aa: CASSSRTSGSGDTQYF

j_call: TRBJ1-1
d_call: NA
v_call: TRBV5-1
cdr3_length: 14
clone_size: NA
cdr3_nt: TGCGCCAGCAGCTTAAGGGTGACAGACCCTGAAGCTTTCTTT
cdr3_aa: CASSLRVTDPEAFF

j_call: TRBJ2-1
d_call: TRBD1
v_call: TRBV5-1
cdr3_length: 13
clone_size: NA
cdr3_nt: TGCGCCAGCAGCATTACAGGGGGCTTTGAGCAGTTCTTC
cdr3_aa: CASSITGGFEQFF

j_call: TRBJ2-4
d_call: NA
v_call: TRBV5-5
cdr3_length: 15
clone_size: NA
cdr3_nt: TGTGCCAGCAGCCCATCCGGGACAGCCAAAAACATTCAGTACTTC
cdr3_aa: CASSPSGTAKNIQYF

j_call: TRBJ2-7
d_call: NA
v_call: TRBV5-1
cdr3_length: 13
clone_size: once
cdr3_nt: TGCGCCAGCAGCTCTAGAGGCGGCTACGAGCAGTACTTC
cdr3_aa: CASSSRGGYEQYF

j_call: TRBJ1-3
d_call: NA
v_call: TRBV5-6
cdr3_length: 15
clone_size: NA
cdr3_nt: TGTGCCAGCAGCTTTCAACAGGTCTCTGGAAACACCATATATTTT
cdr3_aa: CASSFQQVSGNTIYF

j_call: TRBJ2-7
d_call: TRBD2
v_call: TRBV2
cdr3_length: 18
clone_size: NA
cdr3_nt: TGTGCCAGCAGTGAGTTTGGGACTAGCGGGGTCGCCGACTACGAGCAGTACTTC
cdr3_aa: CASSEFGTSGVADYEQYF

j_call: TRBJ1-5
d_call: NA
v_call: TRBV30
cdr3_length: 13
clone_size: NA
cdr3_nt: TGTGCCTGGAGTCCCTCCCTCAATCAGCCCCAGCATTTT
cdr3_aa: CAWSPSLNQPQHF

j_call: TRBJ2-1
d_call: TRBD2
v_call: TRBV7-9
cdr3_length: 17
clone_size: once
cdr3_nt: TGTGCCAGCAGCTCAATTCGCAGCGGGAGCCCCTACAATGAGCAGTTCTTC
cdr3_aa: CASSSIRSGSPYNEQFF

j_call: TRBJ2-1
d_call: TRBD2
v_call: TRBV7-2
cdr3_length: 17
clone_size: once
cdr3_nt: TGTGCCAGCAGCCCAACACTTACAGCGGGATCCTACAATGAGCAGTTCTTC
cdr3_aa: CASSPTLTAGSYNEQFF

j_call: TRBJ2-5
d_call: NA
v_call: TRBV18
cdr3_length: 13
clone_size: NA
cdr3_nt: TGTGCCAGCTCACCTCTATCCGGGGAGACCCAGTACTTC
cdr3_aa: CASSPLSGETQYF

j_call: TRBJ1-2
d_call: TRBD1
v_call: TRBV18
cdr3_length: 15
clone_size: once
cdr3_nt: TGTGCCAGCTCACCCAACACAGGGGGCTTTGGGGGCTACACCTTC
cdr3_aa: CASSPNTGGFGGYTF

j_call: TRBJ2-1
d_call: TRBD1
v_call: TRBV11-2
cdr3_length: 15
clone_size: NA
cdr3_nt: TGTGCCAGCAGCTACAGGACAGGACCCGGCAATGAGCAGTTCTTC
cdr3_aa: CASSYRTGPGNEQFF

j_call: TRBJ2-7
d_call: NA
v_call: TRBV28
cdr3_length: 11
clone_size: NA
cdr3_nt: TGTGCCGGCCGGGAGTGCTACGAGCAGTACTTC
cdr3_aa: CAGRECYEQYF

j_call: TRBJ2-2
d_call: NA
v_call: TRBV28
cdr3_length: 15
clone_size: NA
cdr3_nt: TGTGCCAGCAGTTTAATTGCTGGAGGTACCGGGGAGCTGTTTTTT
cdr3_aa: CASSLIAGGTGELFF

j_call: TRBJ2-6
d_call: NA
v_call: TRBV2
cdr3_length: 13
clone_size: once
cdr3_nt: TGTGCCAGCAGGCCTTCTGGGGCCAACGTCCTGACTTTC
cdr3_aa: CASRPSGANVLTF

j_call: TRBJ2-7
d_call: NA
v_call: TRBV28
cdr3_length: 14
clone_size: few
cdr3_nt: TGTGCCAGCAGTTTTTTGGGAAGCTCCTACGAGCAGTACTTC
cdr3_aa: CASSFLGSSYEQYF

j_call: TRBJ2-7
d_call: NA
v_call: TRBV4-3
cdr3_length: 13
clone_size: NA
cdr3_nt: TGCGCCAGCAGCCAAGACTCAGACTACGAGCAGTACTTC
cdr3_aa: CASSQDSDYEQYF

j_call: TRBJ2-2
d_call: NA
v_call: TRBV4-1
cdr3_length: 16
clone_size: NA
cdr3_nt: TGCGCCAGCAGCCAAGATCTAGCGATCTATACCGGGGAGCTGTTTTTT
cdr3_aa: CASSQDLAIYTGELFF

j_call: TRBJ1-5
d_call: NA
v_call: TRBV28
cdr3_length: 15
clone_size: NA
cdr3_nt: TGTGCCAGCAGTTCACCGGGAGACGGGGATCAGCCCCAGCATTTT
cdr3_aa: CASSSPGDGDQPQHF

j_call: TRBJ2-1
d_call: TRBD2
v_call: TRBV5-5
cdr3_length: 14
clone_size: NA
cdr3_nt: TGTGCCAGCAGAGTTAGCGGGAGCTTCAATGAGCAGTTCTTC
cdr3_aa: CASRVSGSFNEQFF

j_call: TRBJ1-4
d_call: NA
v_call: TRBV9
cdr3_length: 19
clone_size: few
cdr3_nt: TGTGCCAGCAGCGTAGTTTGGGGGGCCGATAAGGGCACTAATGAAAAACTGTTTTTT
cdr3_aa: CASSVVWGADKGTNEKLFF

j_call: TRBJ2-5
d_call: NA
v_call: TRBV5-6
cdr3_length: 14
clone_size: NA
cdr3_nt: TGTGCCAGCAGCTTGGGGTTCGGAAGTGAGACCCAGTACTTC
cdr3_aa: CASSLGFGSETQYF

j_call: TRBJ1-4
d_call: NA
v_call: TRBV28
cdr3_length: 15
clone_size: many
cdr3_nt: TGTGCCAGCAGTCCCTTCACAGGGAAACATGAAAAACTGTTTTTT
cdr3_aa: CASSPFTGKHEKLFF

j_call: TRBJ2-7
d_call: TRBD2
v_call: TRBV7-9
cdr3_length: 15
clone_size: NA
cdr3_nt: TGTGCCAGCAGTAATAGCGGGAGGGCCCTGATAGAGCAGTACTTC
cdr3_aa: CASSNSGRALIEQYF

j_call: TRBJ2-5
d_call: NA
v_call: TRBV7-9
cdr3_length: 11
clone_size: NA
cdr3_nt: TGTGCCATCATGTATGAAGAGACCCAGTACTTC
cdr3_aa: CAIMYEETQYF

j_call: TRBJ2-1
d_call: TRBD2
v_call: TRBV18
cdr3_length: 16
clone_size: few
cdr3_nt: TGTGCCAGCTCACCACAACTGGCGGGAGGGCGGCGTGGGCAGTTCTTC
cdr3_aa: CASSPQLAGGRRGQFF

j_call: TRBJ1-1
d_call: TRBD1
v_call: TRBV7-9
cdr3_length: 16
clone_size: many
cdr3_nt: TGTGCCAGCAGCTTACGCAGGACAGGGAGGGGCACTGAAGCTTTCTTT
cdr3_aa: CASSLRRTGRGTEAFF

j_call: TRBJ2-4
d_call: NA
v_call: TRBV15
cdr3_length: 15
clone_size: NA
cdr3_nt: TGTGCCACCAGCAGAGGAGGCTCCGAGGGAAACATTCAGTACTTC
cdr3_aa: CATSRGGSEGNIQYF

j_call: TRBJ2-4
d_call: NA
v_call: TRBV5-1
cdr3_length: 16
clone_size: NA
cdr3_nt: TGCGCCAGCAGCAGCAGGGTATCAGACGCCAAAAACATTCAGTACTTC
cdr3_aa: CASSSRVSDAKNIQYF

j_call: TRBJ2-3
d_call: TRBD1
v_call: TRBV2
cdr3_length: 11
clone_size: NA
cdr3_nt: TGTGCCAGCACCACGACAGGGGGCCTGTATTTT
cdr3_aa: CASTTTGGLYF

j_call: TRBJ2-1
d_call: TRBD2
v_call: TRBV11-3
cdr3_length: 16
clone_size: NA
cdr3_nt: TGTGCCAGCAGCTCCAGGACTAGCGGGACCAAGGATGAGCAGTTCTTC
cdr3_aa: CASSSRTSGTKDEQFF

j_call: TRBJ1-4
d_call: NA
v_call: TRBV7-2
cdr3_length: 15
clone_size: NA
cdr3_nt: TGTGCCAGCAGCGGAGCGTTTGCAACTAATGAAAAACTGTTTTTT
cdr3_aa: CASSGAFATNEKLFF

j_call: TRBJ2-1
d_call: TRBD2
v_call: TRBV5-1
cdr3_length: 17
clone_size: NA
cdr3_nt: TGCGCCAGCAGCTTGGCGTTAGCGGGAGATACCTACAATGAGCAGTTCTTC
cdr3_aa: CASSLALAGDTYNEQFF

j_call: TRBJ2-5
d_call: NA
v_call: TRBV9
cdr3_length: 16
clone_size: NA
cdr3_nt: TGTGCCAGCAGCGTAGAGCCCTCAGCGAGGGGGAGTCCCCAGTACTTC
cdr3_aa: CASSVEPSARGSPQYF

j_call: TRBJ2-7
d_call: TRBD1
v_call: TRBV29-1
cdr3_length: 12
clone_size: NA
cdr3_nt: TGCAGCGTGATCCGACAGGGGTACGAGCAGTACTTC
cdr3_aa: CSVIRQGYEQYF

j_call: TRBJ2-3
d_call: NA
v_call: TRBV6-1
cdr3_length: 13
clone_size: NA
cdr3_nt: TGTGCCAGTTGGCGGGTAGGCACAGATACGCAGTATTTT
cdr3_aa: CASWRVGTDTQYF

j_call: TRBJ2-5
d_call: NA
v_call: TRBV6-1
cdr3_length: 12
clone_size: NA
cdr3_nt: TGTGCCAGCCAAAAGGGGCAAGAGACCCAGTACTTC
cdr3_aa: CASQKGQETQYF

j_call: TRBJ2-3
d_call: NA
v_call: TRBV7-2
cdr3_length: 13
clone_size: NA
cdr3_nt: TGTGCCAGCAGCCTGAATGCGGGTGGGATAAGGTATTTT
cdr3_aa: CASSLNAGGIRYF

j_call: TRBJ2-2
d_call: NA
v_call: TRBV5-1
cdr3_length: 14
clone_size: NA
cdr3_nt: TGCGCCAGCAGCTTGGGGGTTAACACCGGGGAGCTGTTTTTT
cdr3_aa: CASSLGVNTGELFF

j_call: TRBJ2-7
d_call: NA
v_call: TRBV12-5
cdr3_length: 14
clone_size: NA
cdr3_nt: TGTGCTAGTGGCTCCGGTGACAGTTTCGACGAGCAGTACTTC
cdr3_aa: CASGSGDSFDEQYF

j_call: TRBJ2-2
d_call: TRBD2
v_call: TRBV11-2
cdr3_length: 13
clone_size: NA
cdr3_nt: TGTGCCAGCAGGTCGGGGGGCACCGGGGAGCTGTTTTTT
cdr3_aa: CASRSGGTGELFF

j_call: TRBJ2-1
d_call: TRBD2
v_call: TRBV11-2
cdr3_length: 17
clone_size: NA
cdr3_nt: TGTGCCAGCAGCCCACGGACAATTACTAGCGGGAGGGATGAGCAGTTCTTC
cdr3_aa: CASSPRTITSGRDEQFF

j_call: TRBJ2-2
d_call: TRBD1
v_call: TRBV7-9
cdr3_length: 14
clone_size: NA
cdr3_nt: TGTGCCAGCAGCCCAAAGGACAGGGGTTGGGAGCTGTTTTTT
cdr3_aa: CASSPKDRGWELFF

j_call: TRBJ1-2
d_call: TRBD1
v_call: TRBV4-3
cdr3_length: 16
clone_size: NA
cdr3_nt: TGCGCCAGCAGCCCGCAAGGACAGGGACAGTTCTATGGCTACACCTTC
cdr3_aa: CASSPQGQGQFYGYTF

j_call: TRBJ2-1
d_call: NA
v_call: TRBV11-1
cdr3_length: 15
clone_size: NA
cdr3_nt: TGTGCCAGCAGCTTAGTGGGCGGTTCCTACAATGAGCAGTTCTTC
cdr3_aa: CASSLVGGSYNEQFF

j_call: TRBJ2-7
d_call: NA
v_call: TRBV7-8
cdr3_length: 15
clone_size: NA
cdr3_nt: TGTGCCAGCAGCTTAGTCACAAGGACTAACTACGAGCAGTACTTC
cdr3_aa: CASSLVTRTNYEQYF

j_call: TRBJ2-7
d_call: NA
v_call: TRBV5-4
cdr3_length: 14
clone_size: NA
cdr3_nt: TGTGCCAGCAGCTTCGGGGGTTCCTCCTACGAGCAGTACTTC
cdr3_aa: CASSFGGSSYEQYF

j_call: TRBJ2-1
d_call: NA
v_call: TRBV7-2
cdr3_length: 14
clone_size: once
cdr3_nt: TGTGCCAGCAGCTTAAGGAATTCGGACAATGAGCAGTTCTTC
cdr3_aa: CASSLRNSDNEQFF

j_call: TRBJ2-7
d_call: TRBD2
v_call: TRBV19
cdr3_length: 15
clone_size: NA
cdr3_nt: TGTGCCAGTAGCTCTGGGGGACTAGCGGCTTACGAGCAGTACTTC
cdr3_aa: CASSSGGLAAYEQYF